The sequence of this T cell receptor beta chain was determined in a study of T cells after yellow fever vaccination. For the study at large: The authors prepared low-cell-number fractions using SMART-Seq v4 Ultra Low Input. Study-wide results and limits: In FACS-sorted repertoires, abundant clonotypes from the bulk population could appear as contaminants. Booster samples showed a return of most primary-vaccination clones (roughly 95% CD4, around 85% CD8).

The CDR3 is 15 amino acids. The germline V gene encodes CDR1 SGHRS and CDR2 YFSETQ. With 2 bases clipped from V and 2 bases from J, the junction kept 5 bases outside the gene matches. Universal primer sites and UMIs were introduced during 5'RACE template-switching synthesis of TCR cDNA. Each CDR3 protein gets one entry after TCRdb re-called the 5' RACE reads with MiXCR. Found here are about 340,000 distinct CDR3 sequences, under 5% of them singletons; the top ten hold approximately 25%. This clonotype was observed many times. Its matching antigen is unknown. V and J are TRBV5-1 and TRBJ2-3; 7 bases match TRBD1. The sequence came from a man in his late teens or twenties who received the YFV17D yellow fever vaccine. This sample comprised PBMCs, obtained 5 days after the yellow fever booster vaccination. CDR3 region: CASSFAGTVTDTQYF. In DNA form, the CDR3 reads TGCGCCAGCAGCTTTGCCGGGACAGTCACAGATACGCAGTATTTT.